This T cell receptor beta chain was observed in a study of T-cell memory formation after mild COVID-19. This CDR3 contains 13 residues. V was trimmed by 10 bases and J by 4 bases, leaving 15 bases between them. CDR1 and CDR2 (germline): MNHNS, SASEGT. With regard to this clonotype: Its antigen remains unidentified.

TCRdb ran MiXCR on the 5' RACE reads and lists one entry per CDR3 protein. The sample holds 350,000 to 450,000 distinct CDR3 sequences, roughly a quarter seen once. Findings and caveats of the study: Contracting clones from day 15 to 85 showed balanced CD4/CD8; later expanders favored CD4+.

Sequencing was carried out using PBMCs or a T cell subset sorted from them (not recorded which). The TCR was taken from an adult woman who had mild COVID-19 (a few samples of this study predate the infection). Cell type and time point are not known. The rearrangement links TRBV6-1 to TRBJ2-3; possibly TRBD1 for D (7 bases). CDR3 amino acids: CATRWRGPDTQYF. In DNA form, the CDR3 reads TGTGCCACCAGGTGGAGGGGGCCAGATACGCAGTATTTT.